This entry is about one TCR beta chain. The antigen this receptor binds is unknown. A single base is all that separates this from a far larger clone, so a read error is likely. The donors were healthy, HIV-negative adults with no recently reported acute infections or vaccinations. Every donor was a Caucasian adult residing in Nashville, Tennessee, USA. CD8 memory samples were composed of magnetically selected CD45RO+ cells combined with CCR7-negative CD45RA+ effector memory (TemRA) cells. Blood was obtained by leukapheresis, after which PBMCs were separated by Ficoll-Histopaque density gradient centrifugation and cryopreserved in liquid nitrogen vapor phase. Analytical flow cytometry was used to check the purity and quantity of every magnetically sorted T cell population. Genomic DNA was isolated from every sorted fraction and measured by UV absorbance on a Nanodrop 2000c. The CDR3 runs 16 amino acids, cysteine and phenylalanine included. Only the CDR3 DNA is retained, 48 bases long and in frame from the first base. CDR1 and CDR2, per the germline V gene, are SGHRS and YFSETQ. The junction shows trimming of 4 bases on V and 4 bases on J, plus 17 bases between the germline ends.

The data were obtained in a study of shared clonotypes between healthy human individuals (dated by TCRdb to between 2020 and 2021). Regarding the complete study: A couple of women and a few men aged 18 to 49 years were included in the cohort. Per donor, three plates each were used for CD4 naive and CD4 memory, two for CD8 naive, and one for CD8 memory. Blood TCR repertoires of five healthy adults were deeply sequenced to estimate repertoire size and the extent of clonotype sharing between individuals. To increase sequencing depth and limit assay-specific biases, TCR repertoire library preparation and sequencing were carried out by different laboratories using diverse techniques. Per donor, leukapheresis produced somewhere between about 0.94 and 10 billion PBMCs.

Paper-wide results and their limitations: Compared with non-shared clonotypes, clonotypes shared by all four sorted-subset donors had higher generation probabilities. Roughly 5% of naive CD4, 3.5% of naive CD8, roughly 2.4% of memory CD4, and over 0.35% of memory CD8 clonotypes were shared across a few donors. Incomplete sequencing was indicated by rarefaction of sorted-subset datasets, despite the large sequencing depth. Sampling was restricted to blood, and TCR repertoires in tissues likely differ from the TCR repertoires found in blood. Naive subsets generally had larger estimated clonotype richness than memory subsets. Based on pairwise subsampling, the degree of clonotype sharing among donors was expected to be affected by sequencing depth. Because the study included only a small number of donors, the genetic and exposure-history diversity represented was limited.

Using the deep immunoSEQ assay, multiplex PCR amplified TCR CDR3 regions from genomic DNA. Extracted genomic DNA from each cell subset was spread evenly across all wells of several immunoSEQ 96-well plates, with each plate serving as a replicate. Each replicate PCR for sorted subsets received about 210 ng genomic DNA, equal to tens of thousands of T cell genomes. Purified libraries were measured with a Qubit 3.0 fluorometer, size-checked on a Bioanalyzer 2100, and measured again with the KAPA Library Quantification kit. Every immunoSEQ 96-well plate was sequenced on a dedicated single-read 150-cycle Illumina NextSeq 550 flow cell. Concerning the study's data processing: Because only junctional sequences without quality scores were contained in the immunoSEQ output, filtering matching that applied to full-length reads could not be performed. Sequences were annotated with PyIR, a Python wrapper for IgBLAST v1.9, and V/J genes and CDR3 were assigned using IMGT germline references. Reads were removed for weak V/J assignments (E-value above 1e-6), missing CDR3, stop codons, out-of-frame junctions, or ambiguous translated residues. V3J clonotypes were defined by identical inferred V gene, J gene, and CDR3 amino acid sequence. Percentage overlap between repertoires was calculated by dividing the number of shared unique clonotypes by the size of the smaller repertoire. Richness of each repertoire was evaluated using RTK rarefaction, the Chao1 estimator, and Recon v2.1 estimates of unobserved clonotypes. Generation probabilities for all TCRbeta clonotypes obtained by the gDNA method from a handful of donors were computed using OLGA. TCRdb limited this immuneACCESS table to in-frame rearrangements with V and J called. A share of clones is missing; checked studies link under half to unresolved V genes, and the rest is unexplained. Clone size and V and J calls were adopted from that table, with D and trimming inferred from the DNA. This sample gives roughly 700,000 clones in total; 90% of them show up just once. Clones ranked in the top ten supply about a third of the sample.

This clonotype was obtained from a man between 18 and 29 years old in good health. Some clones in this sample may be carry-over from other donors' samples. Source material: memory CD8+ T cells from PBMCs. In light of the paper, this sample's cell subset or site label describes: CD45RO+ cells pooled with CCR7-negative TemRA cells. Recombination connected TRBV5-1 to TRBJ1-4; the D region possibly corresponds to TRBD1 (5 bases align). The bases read TGCGCCAGCAGCCCACACTCGACAGCAGTTAATGAAAAACTGTTTTTT. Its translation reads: CASSPHSTAVNEKLFF.